The T cell receptor beta chain described here comes from a study of T cells after yellow fever vaccination. They built TCR cDNA with 5'RACE template switching, a step that put in a universal primer site and UMIs. TCRdb re-derived calls from the 5' RACE reads in MiXCR, one entry per CDR3 protein. The table has roughly 120,000 distinct CDR3 sequences, about 7.4% seen once. Findings and limits, study-wide: Relatively few clonotypes were ones that appeared in both CD4 and CD8 compartments. Researchers cautioned that FACS-sorted repertoires could harbor abundant clonotypes contaminating from the bulk population. The secondary response was weaker but peaked faster, day 5 versus 15.

This clonotype was counted between two and nine times. What it binds is not known. The specimen was CD4+ T cells sorted from PBMCs, collected 10 to 11 days after the first yellow fever vaccination. The sequence was collected from a man between 18 and 29 years old who received the YFV17D yellow fever vaccine.

The CDR3: CASSLPGLAGDTQYF. In nucleotides, the CDR3 is TGTGCCAGCAGCCTACCGGGACTAGCAGGGGATACGCAGTATTTT. The chain couples TRBV14 to TRBJ2-3, with 9 bases fitting TRBD2. Germline lookup yields CDR1 SGHDN and CDR2 FVKESK. V lost 4 bases and J lost 6; bases outside the gene matches: 8. The CDR3 runs to 15 residues.